The clone carrying this TCR beta chain showed up many times. These data originate in a study of spatial heterogeneity in lung cancer. Trimming shortened V by 6 bases and J by 0 bases, and 11 bases separated the two germline ends. The CDR3 is 14 residues long. Germline CDR1 DFQATT, CDR2 SNEGSKA (reference sequence). Time point here: blood at routine non-recurrence follow-up after resection. Each CDR3 protein gets one entry after TCRdb re-called the 5' RACE reads with MiXCR. The data contain about 33,000 distinct CDR3 sequences, about 10% of them singletons. The starting material was PBMCs, obtained at follow-up. The origin of this receptor is a female donor with early-stage non-small cell lung cancer. This chain uses TRBV20-1 with TRBJ2-2; either TRBD1 or TRBD2 may supply D (5 bases each). For the CDR3, the DNA is TGCAGTGCCCCCGGGACGCCGAACACCGGGGAGCTGTTTTTT. It specifies CSAPGTPNTGELFF.